This is a list of T cell receptor beta chains from one sample in a study of blood T cell repertoires in COVID-19. This table comes from immunoSEQ multiplex PCR, and its TCRdb copy is limited to in-frame clones, with some not included. The data contain roughly 180,000 clones, approximately 89% of them singletons. The sequenced sample was peripheral blood. These receptor sequences come from a woman between 25 and 40 years old with acute or convalescent COVID-19. The CDR3 runs from the conserved cysteine through the conserved F or W. Clone sizes are given selectively: once, few, many, or a class where the clone is expanded.

size	V	CDR3
-	TRBV2	CASRNREIDEQYF
once	TRBV5-1	CASSSRQGSYNEQFF
-	TRBV12-3/TRBV12-4	CASSLKGTRRLFF
-	TRBV6-5	CASRTQISGNTIYF
-	TRBV28	CASSSTPLPEAFF
-	TRBV5-5	CASRQILATSTDTQYF
once	TRBV24-1	CATSDSIAGGPGRQFF
-	TRBV2	CASRETSGRPSF
-	TRBV7-2	CASRTSAYEQYF
-	TRBV3-1/TRBV3-2	CASSRGGNTEAFF
-	TRBV29-1	CSVGGLEGDTQYF
once	TRBV3-1/TRBV3-2	CASSHSTRSSYEQYF
-	TRBV30	CAWRTSGDQPQHF
-	TRBV28	CASTSLSGRANEQYF
-	TRBV24-1	CATSDGQGGKLFF
-	TRBV7-2	CASSPRGSQETQYF
-	TRBV2	CASSSNPYEQYF
once	TRBV29-1	CSVGQMNTEAFF
-	TRBV5-1	CASSLEFPGHGEAFF
few	TRBV28	CASSPWERATGELFF
-	TRBV29-1	CSGGSSYNEQFF
-	TRBV19	CASNQGFNSNQPQHF
-	TRBV10-3	CATSAGTSGPWNEQFF
-	TRBV28	CATRESGAGVLGYEQYF
-	TRBV6-1	CASSESTGMETQYF
-	TRBV19	CASSILTSGRRETQYF
-	TRBV6-5	CASSSRDRGLDTQYF
-	TRBV28	CASGGAASDEQFF
-	TRBV6-5	CASRRQPIRSEAFF
-	TRBV12-3/TRBV12-4	CASRKGDQPQHF
-	TRBV10-3	CAIRDARDNLNSPLHF
-	TRBV7-9	CASSLESLTGMYNEQFF
-	TRBV3-1/TRBV3-2	CASSQWQNYGYTF
-	TRBV4-1	CASSQTHSLETQYF
-	TRBV27	CASSLFPRGHGYTF
-	TRBV28	CASSFSSLINIQYF
-	TRBV5-6	CASSLGMTGIKNTIYF
-	TRBV6-1	CASSEDERDTQYF
-	TRBV9	CASSERDRANIQYF
few	TRBV6-5	CASIGGVTDTIYF
-	TRBV28	CASSPGQFNQPQHF
-	TRBV20-1	CSAMVRREQYF
-	TRBV24-1	CATSDTTGAGETQYF
-	TRBV6-1	CASSDPGLAGYTGELFF
-	TRBV4-2	CASSQAEGQYNEQFF